This TCR beta chain was obtained from a study of blood T cell repertoires in COVID-19. In the study overall: The samples span acute and convalescent COVID-19 from the United States, Italy and Spain. Nucleic acid was either cDNA or gDNA, and it came from T cells, B-cell-depleted T cells, or PBMCs.

Germline values: CDR1 SGHTA, CDR2 FQGNSA. Trimming shortened V by 5 bases and J by 1 base, and 8 bases separated the two germline ends. The CDR3 is 13 residues long. Original data processing: Scientists estimated how many nucleated cells there were by amplifying reference gene primers. Sequencing was performed with immunoSEQ multiplex PCR; in TCRdb, only in-frame clones are kept and a portion is missing. Clone size and the V and J calls come from that table; the DNA yielded D and trimming. Of hundreds of thousands of clones listed, more than 65% are singletons. Sequences were obtained from peripheral blood. This clonotype was sampled from a woman at least 80 years old with acute or convalescent COVID-19. The rearrangement uses TRBV7-2 and TRBJ2-5; the D is unclear. CDR3 in DNA: TGTGCCAGCAGCCCCCGCGGCCAAGAGACCCAGTACTTC. Translating it yields CASSPRGQETQYF.